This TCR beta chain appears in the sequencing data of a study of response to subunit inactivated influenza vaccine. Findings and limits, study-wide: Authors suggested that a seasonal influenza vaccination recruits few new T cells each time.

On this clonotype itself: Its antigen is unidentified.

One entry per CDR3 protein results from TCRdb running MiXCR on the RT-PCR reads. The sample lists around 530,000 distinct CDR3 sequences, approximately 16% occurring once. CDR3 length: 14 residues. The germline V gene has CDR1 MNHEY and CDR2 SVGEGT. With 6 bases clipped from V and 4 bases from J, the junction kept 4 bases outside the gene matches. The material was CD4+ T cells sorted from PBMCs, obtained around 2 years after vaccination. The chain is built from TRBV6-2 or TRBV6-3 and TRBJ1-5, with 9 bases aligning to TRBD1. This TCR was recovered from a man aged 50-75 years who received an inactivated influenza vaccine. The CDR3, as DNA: TGTGCCAGCAGAAGGACAGGGGCTAATCAGCCCCAGCATTTT. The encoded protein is CASRRTGANQPQHF.